This note documents a single T cell receptor (beta chain) sequence. The antigen remains unidentified. V was pared by 6 bases and J by 0 bases, with 7 bases of the junction left unmatched. Germline V CDR1 and CDR2: MDHEN, SYDVKM. The CDR3 runs to 15 residues. The data belong to a study of cytomegalovirus exposure and HLA in healthy donors. PCR was performed using 60 Vbeta and 13 Jbeta primers. Profiled with immunoSEQ multiplex PCR; TCRdb holds only in-frame clones, not every one. The sample holds some 80,000 clones, around 76% seen once. Study observations and caveats: Highly shared sequence variants in one cluster were likely a sequencing artifact. An analysis was carried out at a later point. It showed that HLA-associated TCR beta chains were more clonally expanded than equally common non-associated chains.

The chain has TRBV28 and TRBJ2-7; 8 nucleotides match TRBD1. The sequence was collected from a man aged 35 to 55 in good health and CMV-seronegative. The sequenced sample was PBMCs. CDR3 DNA: TGTGCCAGCAGAGGGACAGGACAATTCTCCTACGAGCAGTACTTC. Translated, it gives CASRGTGQFSYEQYF.